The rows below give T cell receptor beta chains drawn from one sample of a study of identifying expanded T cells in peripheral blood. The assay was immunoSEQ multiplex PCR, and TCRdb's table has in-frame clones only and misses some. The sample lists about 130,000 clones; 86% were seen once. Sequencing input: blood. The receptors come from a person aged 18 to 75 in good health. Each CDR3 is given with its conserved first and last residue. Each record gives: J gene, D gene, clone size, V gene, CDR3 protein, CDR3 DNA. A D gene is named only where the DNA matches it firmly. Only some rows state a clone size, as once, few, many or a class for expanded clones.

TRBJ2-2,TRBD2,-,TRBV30,CALRAGYTGELFF,TGTGCCTTGAGAGCGGGGTACACCGGGGAGCTGTTTTTT
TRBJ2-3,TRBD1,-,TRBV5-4,CASRREGQNTDTQYF,TGTGCCAGCAGGCGCGAGGGACAGAACACAGATACGCAGTATTTT
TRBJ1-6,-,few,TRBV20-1,CSASRGPSLHF,TGCAGTGCTAGCCGGGGACCCTCCCTCCACTTT
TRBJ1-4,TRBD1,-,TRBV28,CASSLTGAEKLFF,TGTGCCAGCAGTTTAACAGGGGCGGAAAAACTGTTTTTT
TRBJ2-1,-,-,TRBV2,CASRPGTYNEQFF,TGTGCCAGCCGACCCGGGACCTACAATGAGCAGTTCTTC
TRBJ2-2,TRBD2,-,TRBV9,CASSVAGGRTGELFF,TGTGCCAGCAGCGTAGCGGGGGGGCGAACCGGGGAGCTGTTTTTT
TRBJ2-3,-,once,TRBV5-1,CASSFDNTDTQYF,TGCGCCAGCAGCTTCGACAACACAGATACGCAGTATTTT
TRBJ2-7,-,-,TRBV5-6,CASSTRTGRGEQYF,TGTGCCAGCAGCACCCGGACAGGGCGGGGGGAGCAGTACTTC
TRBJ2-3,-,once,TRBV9,CASGGDTQYF,TGTGCCAGCGGGGGAGATACGCAGTATTTT
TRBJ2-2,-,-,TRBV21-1,CASSNGWSILRGRGSVSITGELFF,TGTGCCAGCAGCAATGGGTGGAGTATTCTTCGGGGCAGGGGTTCTGTTTCGATTACCGGGGAGCTGTTTTTT
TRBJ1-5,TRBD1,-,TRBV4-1,CASSHTDRGRKNQPQHF,TGCGCCAGCAGCCATACCGACAGGGGCCGAAAGAATCAGCCCCAGCATTTT
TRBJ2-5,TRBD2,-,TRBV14,CASSLAGETQYF,TGTGCCAGCAGCCTAGCGGGAGAGACCCAGTACTTC
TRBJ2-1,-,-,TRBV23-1,CASSPPDYLNEQFF,TGCGCCAGCAGTCCACCCGACTACCTCAATGAGCAGTTCTTC
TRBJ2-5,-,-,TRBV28,CASLTSGAPETQYF,TGTGCCAGCTTGACTTCGGGGGCCCCAGAGACCCAGTACTTC
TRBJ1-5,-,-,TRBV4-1,CASSQGGGSDQPQHF,TGCGCCAGCAGCCAAGGAGGGGGGTCGGATCAGCCCCAGCATTTT
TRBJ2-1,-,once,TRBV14,CASSQKVRDEQFF,TGTGCCAGCAGCCAAAAAGTACGGGATGAGCAGTTCTTC
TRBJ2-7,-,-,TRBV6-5,CASSYSTRAYEQYF,TGTGCCAGCAGTTACTCGACAAGAGCCTACGAGCAGTACTTC
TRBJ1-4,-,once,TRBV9,CASSPRVGQRNEKLFF,TGTGCCAGCAGCCCCCGGGTCGGGCAGCGTAATGAAAAACTGTTTTTT
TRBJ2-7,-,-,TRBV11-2,CASSLSGTPFYEQYF,TGTGCCAGCAGCCTTTCCGGGACACCCTTTTACGAGCAGTACTTC
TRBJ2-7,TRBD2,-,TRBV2,CASRRSGGAGYEQYF,TGTGCCAGCCGTCGTAGCGGGGGGGCCGGGTACGAGCAGTACTTC
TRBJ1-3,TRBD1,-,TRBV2,CASSESRTGAGNTIYF,TGTGCCAGCAGTGAAAGTAGGACAGGCGCTGGAAACACCATATATTTT
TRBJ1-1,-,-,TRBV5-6,CASSRDGIEAFF,TGTGCCAGCAGCCGGGATGGGATAGAAGCTTTCTTT